This passage covers 22 T cell receptor beta chains from one sample sequenced in a study of beta chain features in type 1 diabetes. The investigators reverse transcribed all of the isolated RNA, so they sequenced expressed TCRB transcripts. Assay used: immunoSEQ multiplex PCR; TCRdb lists only in-frame clones, some missing. The sample lists some 500,000 clones, approximately 10% occurring once. Sequenced sample: naive CD4+ T cells from blood. The receptor source for this set is a woman in her late teens or twenties in good health.

The sample holds a few counts of this clone. The chain links TRBV2 to TRBJ2-3; perhaps TRBD1 as D (5 bases). This CDR3 has 13 residues. V was pared by 6 bases and J by 3 bases, with 10 bases between. CDR1 and CDR2 from the germline V gene are SNHLY and FYNNEI. Here the CDR3 DNA reads TGTGCCAGCAGCAGAGACAGAACAGATACGCAGTATTTT. Amino acid sequence: CASSRDRTDTQYF.

In this sample, this clone turned up a few times. This rearrangement joins TRBV29-1 to TRBJ2-7, with D unresolved. The CDR3 consists of 10 residues. Per germline, CDR1 SQVTM and CDR2 ANQGSEA. Between the trimmed V and J ends, which lost 7 bases and 4 bases, there was a span of 8 bases. In DNA form, the CDR3 reads TGCAGCGCACTTAGTTACGAGCAGTACTTC. This sequence encodes CSALSYEQYF.

The rearrangement joins TRBV19 to TRBJ1-2, with TRBD1 matching 7 bases. This CDR3 is 14 amino acids long. Germline CDR1 LNHDA, CDR2 SQIVND (reference sequence). With 2 bases clipped from V and 6 bases from J, the junction kept 6 bases outside the gene matches. The CDR3 here is CASSIQRDSNGYTF. DNA for the CDR3: TGTGCCAGTAGTATACAGCGGGACAGTAATGGCTACACCTTC.

This clone was seen only a few times. The rearrangement links TRBV7-8 to TRBJ2-7; perhaps TRBD1 as D (6 bases). Germline lookup yields CDR1 SGHVS and CDR2 FQNEAQ. This CDR3 region has 16 residues. V lost 7 bases and J 2 bases, leaving 21 bases between the germline ends. CDR3 bases: TGTGCCAGCAACGATAAACGGGGCAGGGGTACCTACGAGCAGTACTTC. It translates to CASNDKRGRGTYEQYF.

This clone appeared a few times. This chain uses TRBV29-1 with TRBJ2-7, with D tentatively TRBD1 or TRBD2 (5 bases each). V lost 7 bases, J lost 3 bases, and 13 bases lay in between. This CDR3 region has 12 residues. Germline CDR1 reads SQVTM; CDR2 reads ANQGSEA. CDR3 protein: CSARDGNYEQYF. CDR3 sequence (DNA): TGCAGCGCACGGGACGGAAACTACGAGCAGTACTTC.

This CDR3 reads CASSVGRSPNCFF. The CDR3 DNA is TGTGCCAGCAGCGTCGGCAGATCCCCCAACTGTTTTTTT. This chain links TRBV9 with TRBJ1-4; no firm D call. The germline gives CDR1 SGDLS, CDR2 YYNGEE. V lost 2 bases and J lost 17, with 19 bases in between. This CDR3 comprises 13 residues.

This chain connects TRBV5-6 to TRBJ2-3; weak D call: TRBD1 (5 bases). The CDR3 is 13 amino acids. Germline V gene data show CDR1 as SGHDT and CDR2 as YYEEEE. V lost 2 bases, J lost 5 bases, and 9 bases lay in between. The CDR3 DNA is TGTGCCAGCAGCTTAAATACAGGAGATACGCAGTATTTT. Its translation: CASSLNTGDTQYF.

This clone turned up a few times. The CDR3 protein is CASSMVVAGGVRNEQFF. The CDR3 nucleotides are TGTGCCAGTAGTATGGTGGTAGCGGGAGGTGTAAGGAATGAGCAGTTCTTC. V gene TRBV19 combines with J gene TRBJ2-1; 10 bases line up with TRBD2. Germline-derived CDR1 and CDR2 are LNHDA and SQIVND (reference sequence). Losses at the gene ends were 3 bases for V and 7 bases for J; bases not matched to a gene: 12. CDR3 length: 17 amino acids.

At least ten counts were recorded for this clone. V and J are TRBV29-1 and TRBJ2-7; 9 bases map to TRBD2. Germline V gene sequence: CDR1 SQVTM, CDR2 ANQGSEA. The CDR3 spans 15 residues. Losses at the gene ends were 0 bases for V and 9 bases for J; bases not matched to a gene: 12. In DNA, the CDR3 is TGCAGCGTTGAAGAGGGACTAGCACTGGGTACAGGGCAGTACTTC. Translation: CSVEEGLALGTGQYF.

This rearrangement joins TRBV13 to TRBJ1-2; 8 bases match TRBD1. CDR1 PRHDT and CDR2 FYEKMQ come from the germline V gene (reference sequence). V shed 5 bases and J 3 bases; nucleotides not matched to a gene: 5. The CDR3 extends over 14 amino acids. CDR3 bases: TGTGCCAGCAGCGACCAGGGGGCGGACTATGGCTACACCTTC. Translating gives CASSDQGADYGYTF.

This clone was detected a few times. This rearrangement joins TRBV4-3 to TRBJ1-2; D may be TRBD1 (5 bases). The CDR3 totals 15 residues. Germline V gene sequence: CDR1 LGHNA, CDR2 YSLEER. Between the trimmed V and J ends, which lost 0 bases and 3 bases, there was a span of 11 bases. CDR3: CASSQEGKTDYGYTF. As DNA, the CDR3 is TGCGCCAGCAGCCAAGAAGGCAAGACAGACTATGGCTACACCTTC.

The J gene is TRBJ2-4, the V gene TRBV19, with TRBD2 matching over 9 bases. Germline values: CDR1 LNHDA, CDR2 SQIVND (reference sequence). V dropped 9 bases and J dropped 8; count of bases not matched to a gene: 8. CDR3 length equals 13 residues. The CDR3 spells CASGGRARDIQYF. The CDR3 coding sequence is TGTGCCAGCGGCGGGAGGGCTAGAGACATTCAGTACTTC.

The chain uses TRBV11-3 and TRBJ2-3, with D possibly matching TRBD2 (6 bases). V lost 3 bases to trimming and J lost 0 bases, with 10 bases between them. CDR1 and CDR2 (germline): SGHNT, YENEEA. The CDR3 has 15 residues. CDR3 sequence (DNA): TGTGCCAGCAGCTTCGGGAGAATGAGCACAGATACGCAGTATTTT. Its protein product is CASSFGRMSTDTQYF.

The V call is TRBV2, the J call TRBJ1-4; no firm D call. This CDR3 has 14 amino acids. The germline V gene has CDR1 SNHLY and CDR2 FYNNEI. V was clipped by 10 bases and J by 3 bases, with 15 bases between them. The CDR3 DNA follows: TGTGCCACAACCCCCCGGGCACCTAATGAAAAACTGTTTTTT. It encodes CATTPRAPNEKLFF.

This clone was detected a few times. The chain has TRBV15 and TRBJ1-1; D not resolved. Germline V CDR1 and CDR2: LNHNV, YYDKDF (reference sequence). The CDR3 runs to 13 residues. V dropped 2 bases and J dropped 7 bases, with 11 bases sitting between them. CDR3 in amino acids: CATSRLETGEAFF. CDR3 nucleotides: TGTGCCACCAGCAGACTCGAAACCGGTGAAGCTTTCTTT.

This rearrangement joins TRBV29-1 to TRBJ2-5; no definite D call. CDR1 is SQVTM and CDR2 is ANQGSEA in the germline V gene. The CDR3 extends over 14 amino acids. The V end lost 4 bases, the J end lost 1 base, and 13 bases lay between the germline ends. In nucleotides, the CDR3 is TGCAGCGTTGGAAGGTCAGGTAGCCAAGAGACCCAGTACTTC. Translation: CSVGRSGSQETQYF.

The CDR3, as DNA: TGTGCCTGGAGAGGCGGTAGCAATCAGCCCCAGCATTTT. Amino acid sequence: CAWRGGSNQPQHF. V usage is TRBV30 and J usage is TRBJ1-5, with D unresolved. The V gene lost 3 bases and the J gene lost 0 bases, with 6 bases spanning the gap. There are 13 residues in the CDR3. Germline values: CDR1 GTSNPN, CDR2 SVGIG (reference sequence).

V and J are TRBV2 and TRBJ1-2; no clear D gene. This CDR3 has 12 residues. Trimming left V 5 bases short and J 2 bases short, with 6 bases between. CDR1 and CDR2 from the germline V gene are SNHLY and FYNNEI. The CDR3: CASSKENYGYTF. DNA for the CDR3: TGTGCCAGCAGTAAGGAGAACTATGGCTACACCTTC.

J is TRBJ2-2 and V is TRBV14, with unresolved D. In germline, CDR1 is SGHDN, CDR2 FVKESK. V was trimmed by 0 bases and J by 5 bases, leaving 16 bases between them. The CDR3 totals 17 residues. The CDR3 is CASSQELPGLRTGELFF. CDR3 DNA sequence: TGTGCCAGCAGCCAAGAACTCCCCGGGCTGAGGACCGGGGAGCTGTTTTTT.

CDR3 protein: CASSQSLKYRVFAKNIQYF. The CDR3 DNA reads as TGTGCCAGCAGCCAATCCCTCAAGTACAGGGTTTTTGCCAAAAACATTCAGTACTTC. The chain links TRBV14 to TRBJ2-4; a weak D match, TRBD1 (6 bases). Germline V gene sequence: CDR1 SGHDN, CDR2 FVKESK. V was shortened by 2 bases and J by 1 base, with 21 bases between the two germline ends. The CDR3 runs to 19 residues.

The V and J genes are TRBV5-1 and TRBJ2-5; D is undetermined. V was shortened by 4 bases and J by 4 bases, with 17 bases between the two germline ends. Looked up from germline, CDR1 is SGHRS and CDR2 is YFSETQ. This CDR3 comprises 15 residues. The CDR3 loop reads CASSLEGRTLETQYF. CDR3 DNA: TGCGCCAGCAGCCTCGAAGGGCGGACCCTAGAGACCCAGTACTTC.

This clone has only a few counts. J is TRBJ2-3 and V is TRBV5-1, with TRBD2 matching over 8 bases. V dropped 3 bases and J dropped 3; count of bases not matched to a gene: 6. The CDR3 is 15 residues long. In germline, CDR1 is SGHRS, CDR2 YFSETQ. This CDR3 is CASSSWTSKTDTQYF. The DNA of the CDR3 is TGCGCCAGCAGCTCCTGGACTAGCAAGACAGATACGCAGTATTTT.